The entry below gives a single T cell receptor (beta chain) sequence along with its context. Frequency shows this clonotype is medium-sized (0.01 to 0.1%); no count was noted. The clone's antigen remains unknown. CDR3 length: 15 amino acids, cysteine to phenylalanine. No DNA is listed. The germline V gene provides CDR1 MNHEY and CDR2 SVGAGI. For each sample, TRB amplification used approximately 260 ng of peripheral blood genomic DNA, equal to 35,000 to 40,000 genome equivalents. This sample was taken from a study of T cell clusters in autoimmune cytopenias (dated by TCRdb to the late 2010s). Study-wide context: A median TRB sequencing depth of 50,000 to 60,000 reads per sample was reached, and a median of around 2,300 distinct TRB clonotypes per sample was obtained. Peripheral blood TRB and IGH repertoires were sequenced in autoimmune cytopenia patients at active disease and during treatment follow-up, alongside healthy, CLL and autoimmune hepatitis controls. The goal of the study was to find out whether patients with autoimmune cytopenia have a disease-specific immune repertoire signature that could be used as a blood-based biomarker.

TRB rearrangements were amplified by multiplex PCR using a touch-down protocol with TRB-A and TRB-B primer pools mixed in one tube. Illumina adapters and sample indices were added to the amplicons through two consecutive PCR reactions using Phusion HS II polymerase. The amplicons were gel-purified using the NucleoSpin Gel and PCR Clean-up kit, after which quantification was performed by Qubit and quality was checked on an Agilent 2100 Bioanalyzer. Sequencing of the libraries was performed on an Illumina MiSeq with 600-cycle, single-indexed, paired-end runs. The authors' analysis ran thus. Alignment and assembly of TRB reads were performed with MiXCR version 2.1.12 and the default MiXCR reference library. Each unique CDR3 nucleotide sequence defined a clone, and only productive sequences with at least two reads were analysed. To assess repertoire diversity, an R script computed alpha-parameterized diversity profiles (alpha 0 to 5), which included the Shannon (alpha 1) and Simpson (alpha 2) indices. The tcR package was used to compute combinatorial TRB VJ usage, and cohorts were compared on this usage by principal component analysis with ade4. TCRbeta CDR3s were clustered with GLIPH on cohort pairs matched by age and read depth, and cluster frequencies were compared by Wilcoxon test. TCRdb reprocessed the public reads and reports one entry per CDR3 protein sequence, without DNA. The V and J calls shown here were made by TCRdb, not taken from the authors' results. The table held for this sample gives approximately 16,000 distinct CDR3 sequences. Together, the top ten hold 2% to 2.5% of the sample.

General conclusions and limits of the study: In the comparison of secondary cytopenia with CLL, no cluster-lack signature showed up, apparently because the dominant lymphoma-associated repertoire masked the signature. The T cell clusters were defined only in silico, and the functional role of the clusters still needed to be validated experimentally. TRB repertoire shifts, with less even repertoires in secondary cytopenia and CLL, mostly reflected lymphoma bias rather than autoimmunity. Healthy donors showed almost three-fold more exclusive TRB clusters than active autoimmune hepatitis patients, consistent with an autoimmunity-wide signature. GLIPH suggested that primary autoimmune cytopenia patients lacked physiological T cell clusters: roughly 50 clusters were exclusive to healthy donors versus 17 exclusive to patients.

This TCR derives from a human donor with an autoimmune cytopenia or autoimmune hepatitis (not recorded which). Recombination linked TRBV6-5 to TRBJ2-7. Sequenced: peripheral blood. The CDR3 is CASSYSDPSSYEQYF.